This TCR beta chain is from a study of control samples from healthy donors and cancer patients. The CDR3 extends over 13 amino acids. Only in-frame clones appear in the TCRdb table, and some are missing; sequencing was by immunoSEQ multiplex PCR. In the table there are 40,000 to 55,000 clones, nearly 95% of which are singletons. The chain joins TRBV12-3 or TRBV12-4 to TRBJ2-7, with 7 bases that match TRBD2. TRBJ2-5 explains the end of the DNA better; the J call may be wrong. This TCR was recovered from a woman between 50 and 59 years old with head and neck cancer. The specimen sequenced was PBMCs. CDR3: CASSLWGGETQYF. The CDR3 DNA sequence: TGTGCCAGCAGCCTCTGGGGGGGGGAGACCCAGTACTTC.